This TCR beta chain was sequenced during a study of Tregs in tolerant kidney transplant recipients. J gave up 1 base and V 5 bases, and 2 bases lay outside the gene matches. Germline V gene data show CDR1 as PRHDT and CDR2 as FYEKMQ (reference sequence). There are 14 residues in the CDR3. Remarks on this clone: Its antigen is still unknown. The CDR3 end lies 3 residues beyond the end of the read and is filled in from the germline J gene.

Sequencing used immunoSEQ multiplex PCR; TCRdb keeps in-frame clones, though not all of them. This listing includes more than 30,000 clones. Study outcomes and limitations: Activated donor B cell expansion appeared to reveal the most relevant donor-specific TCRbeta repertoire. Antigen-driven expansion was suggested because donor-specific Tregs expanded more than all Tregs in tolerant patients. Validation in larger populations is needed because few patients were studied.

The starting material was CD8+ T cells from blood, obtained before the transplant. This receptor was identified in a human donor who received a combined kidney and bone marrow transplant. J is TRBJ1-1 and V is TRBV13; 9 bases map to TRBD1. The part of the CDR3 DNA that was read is TGTGCCAGCAGCGTGGGACAGGGGAACACTGAA. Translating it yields CASSVGQGNTE. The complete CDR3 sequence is CASSVGQGNTEAFF.